The entry below gives a single T cell receptor beta chain sequence along with its context. Its antigen is unknown. This sample was taken from a study of shared clonotypes between healthy human individuals. General study findings and limits: Relative to memory subsets, naive subsets generally showed larger estimated richness.

Sequencing used immunoSEQ multiplex PCR; TCRdb keeps in-frame clones, though not all of them. The sample contains nearly 1 million clones, approximately 80% of which appear only once. Deletions cut 6 bases from V and 7 bases from J, with 16 bases between. This CDR3 is built from 15 residues. From germline, CDR1 is SNHLY and CDR2 FYNNEI. Each of the donors was a healthy adult who was HIV-negative and had not had a recent acute infection or vaccination. In the CD4+ fraction, cells were divided into CD45RA+ naive and CD45RA-negative memory subsets. The TCR was taken from a man between 18 and 35 years old in good health. Sequenced input: memory CD4+ T cells sorted from blood. The subset denotes: CD45RA-negative fraction. The chain couples TRBV2 to TRBJ1-6, with a possible D match to TRBD1 (6 bases). The CDR3 here is CASRARDNRNSPLHF. The DNA of the CDR3 is TGTGCCAGCAGAGCTAGGGACAACCGAAATTCACCCCTCCACTTT.